The rows below give T cell receptor beta chains drawn from one sample of a study of lymphopenia after photon versus proton radiotherapy. Method: immunoSEQ multiplex PCR; TCRdb's copy keeps in-frame clones and lacks some. This sample has about 25,000 clones, with 80% to 90% found just once. The sequences come from peripheral blood, collected from a patient treated with photon-based radiotherapy. These receptors were collected from a middle-aged man with gastric cancer. The CDR3 runs from the conserved cysteine through the conserved F or W. Each record gives: V gene, clone size, J gene, D gene, CDR3 DNA, CDR3 protein. A D gene is named only where the DNA matches it firmly. Size values are once, few and many counts, or a class for expanded clones, and some rows have none.

TRBV15	.	TRBJ1-2	TRBD1	TGTGCCACCAGCAGGGCCGGGACAGGGGTTTATGGCTACACCTTC	CATSRAGTGVYGYTF
TRBV4-1	.	TRBJ2-7	.	TGCGCCAGCAGCCAAGATAGCGGCCAGGGGAGGAACTCCTACGAGCAGTACTTC	CASSQDSGQGRNSYEQYF
TRBV10-1	.	TRBJ2-2	.	TGCGCCAGCAGTGAGTCGGCCAGGCTCACCGGGGAGCTGTTTTTT	CASSESARLTGELFF
TRBV6-1	.	TRBJ1-2	TRBD1	TGTGCCAGCAGTGAACAGGGGGACTATGGCTACACCTTC	CASSEQGDYGYTF
TRBV11-2	.	TRBJ2-1	TRBD2	TGTGCCAGCAGCTTAGCTCTAGCGGGGGGTTACAATGAGCAGTTCTTC	CASSLALAGGYNEQFF
TRBV11-2	.	TRBJ1-2	.	TGTGCCAGCAGCCCTACGTTGGGCGAGGTCTATGGCTACACCTTC	CASSPTLGEVYGYTF
TRBV9	.	TRBJ2-6	TRBD1	TGTGCCAGCAGCGGGACAGGGGCTGGGGCCAACGTCCTGACTTTC	CASSGTGAGANVLTF
TRBV12-5	.	TRBJ1-1	.	TGTGCTAGTGGTTTGGTACTCGGAGACATGAACACTGAAGCTTTCTTT	CASGLVLGDMNTEAFF
TRBV7-3	.	TRBJ2-1	TRBD2	TGTGCCAGCAGCTTAAATGGCGGGGGCTCCTACAATGAGCAGTTCTTC	CASSLNGGGSYNEQFF
TRBV5-4	.	TRBJ2-3	TRBD2	TGTGCCAGCAGCTTGGGTGGGCGGGGGGCCCGCACAGATACGCAGTATTTT	CASSLGGRGARTDTQYF
TRBV6-5	once	TRBJ1-5	.	TGTGCCAGCAGTCATGGTAGGCTTATGAATCAGCCCCAGCATTTT	CASSHGRLMNQPQHF
TRBV4-1	.	TRBJ2-3	.	TGCGCCAGCAGTCTCGAAGGGGGAGACAGCACAGATACGCAGTATTTT	CASSLEGGDSTDTQYF
TRBV7-3	.	TRBJ2-3	.	TGTGCCAGCAGCTCTACAGGTTACGCAGATACGCAGTATTTT	CASSSTGYADTQYF
TRBV4-3	.	TRBJ2-3	.	TGCGCCAGCAGCCAAGATTACGGCGGACTCACAGATACGCAGTATTTT	CASSQDYGGLTDTQYF
TRBV10-2	once	TRBJ1-6	.	TGCGCCAGCAGTGAAAGGACACCGAGCTCCTATAATTCACCCCTCCACTTT	CASSERTPSSYNSPLHF
TRBV11-2	once	TRBJ2-3	.	TGTGCCAGCAGTAAGAGGTCCGGGATCCCAGATACGCAGTATTTT	CASSKRSGIPDTQYF